This TCR beta chain was recorded in a study of CD8 T cells in Susac syndrome. An amount of RNA that ranged from 0.5 to 1 ug was reverse transcribed with random hexamers. TCRdb passed the immunoSEQ multiplex PCR reads through MiXCR, listing each CDR3 protein once. The repertoire holds some 400,000 distinct CDR3 sequences, with roughly 85% as singletons. With V trimmed by 2 bases and J by 14 bases, 9 bases remained unmatched. Germline values: CDR1 MGHRA, CDR2 YSYEKL. The CDR3 consists of 14 residues. The source of this sequence is a human donor with multiple sclerosis. The chain has TRBV4-1 and TRBJ1-6; 7 bases match TRBD1. The sequencing sample was made of CD8+ T cells from PBMCs. CDR3 nucleotide sequence: TGCGCCAGCAGCCAAATGACAGGGTTTAGAACCCTCCACTTT. This encodes CASSQMTGFRTLHF.